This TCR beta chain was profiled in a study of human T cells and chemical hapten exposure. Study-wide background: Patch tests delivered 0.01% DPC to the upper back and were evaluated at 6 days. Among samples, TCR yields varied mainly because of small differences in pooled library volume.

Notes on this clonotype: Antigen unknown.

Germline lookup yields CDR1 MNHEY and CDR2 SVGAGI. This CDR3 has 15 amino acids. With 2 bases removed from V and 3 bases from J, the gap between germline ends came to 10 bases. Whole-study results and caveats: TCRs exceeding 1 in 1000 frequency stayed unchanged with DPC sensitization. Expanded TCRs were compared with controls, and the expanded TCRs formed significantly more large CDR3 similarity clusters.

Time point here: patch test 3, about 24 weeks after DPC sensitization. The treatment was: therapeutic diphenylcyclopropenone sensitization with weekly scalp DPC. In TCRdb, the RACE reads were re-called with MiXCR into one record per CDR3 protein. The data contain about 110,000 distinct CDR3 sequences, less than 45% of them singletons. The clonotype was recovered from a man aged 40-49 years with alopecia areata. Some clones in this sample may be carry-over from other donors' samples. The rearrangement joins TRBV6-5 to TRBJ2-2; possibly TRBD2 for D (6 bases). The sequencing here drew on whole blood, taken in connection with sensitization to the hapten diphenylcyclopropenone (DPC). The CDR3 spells CASSYRERDTGELFF. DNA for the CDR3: TGTGCCAGCAGTTACCGGGAGAGGGACACCGGGGAGCTGTTTTTT.